This T cell receptor (beta chain) was observed in a study of Ad26.COV2.S vaccination and SARS-CoV-2 variants. With regard to this clone: Its specificity is not known.

TCRdb's table, derived via immunoSEQ multiplex PCR, lists solely in-frame clones and lacks some. The table shows about 680,000 clones, with 70% to 90% occurring only once. The treatment denotes: roughly 18 received Ad26.COV2.S at low or high dose, single or two shots; 5 received placebo; per-sample allocation not given. The samples date from day 63 after the first vaccine or placebo injection. In the vaccine, an Ad26 vector expressed the SARS-CoV-2 spike of the Wuhan strain. This CDR3 contains 14 residues. Germline CDR1 reads KGHSH; CDR2 reads LQKENI. Trimming removed 6 bases from V and 5 bases from J, with 17 bases in between. Study-wide results and caveats: Breadth measured for non-spike TCRs was similar across vaccine and placebo recipients.

The source is a person between 18 and 65 years old who received the Ad26.COV2.S COVID-19 vaccine or a placebo. The starting material was peripheral blood, obtained in a trial of Ad26.COV2.S vaccine versus placebo. V is TRBV18 and J is TRBJ2-7; possible D gene TRBD1, 6 bases. The CDR3 region is CASSAGTFVNEQYF. Written as DNA, the CDR3 is TGTGCCAGCTCGGCCGGGACATTCGTTAACGAGCAGTACTTC.